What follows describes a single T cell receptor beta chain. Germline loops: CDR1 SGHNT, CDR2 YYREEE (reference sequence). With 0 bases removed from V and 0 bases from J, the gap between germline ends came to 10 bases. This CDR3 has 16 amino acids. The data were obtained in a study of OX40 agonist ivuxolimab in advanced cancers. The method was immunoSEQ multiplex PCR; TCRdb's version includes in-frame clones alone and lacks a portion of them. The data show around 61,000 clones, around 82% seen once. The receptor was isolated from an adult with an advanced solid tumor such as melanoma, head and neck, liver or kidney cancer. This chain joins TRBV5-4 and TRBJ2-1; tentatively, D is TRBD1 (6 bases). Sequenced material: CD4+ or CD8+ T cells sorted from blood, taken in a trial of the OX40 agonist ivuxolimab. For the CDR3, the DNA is TGTGCCAGCAGCTTGGGGCTAGGGGGCTCCTACAATGAGCAGTTCTTC. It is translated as CASSLGLGGSYNEQFF.